Reported below is one T cell receptor beta chain. Its target antigen remains unknown. No base quality information exists; no much larger clone differs at one position. TCRbeta CDR3 regions were amplified from genomic DNA by means of the immunoSEQ Assay, a bias-controlled multiplex PCR. Per the source publication's procedure: Nucleated cell counts per sample were estimated from amplification of reference gene primers within the assay. To quantify the absolute abundance of each unique TCRbeta CDR3 rearrangement, sequence reads were collapsed and filtered. For each sample, productive Simpson clonality was calculated as the square root of Simpson's diversity index across productive rearrangements. TCRdb mirrors the immuneACCESS table, restricted to in-frame sequences. Some clones are absent from its copies; in checked studies, under half trace to an unresolved V gene, and the reason for the others is unknown. The V and J calls and clone size were taken over from that table, and D and trimming were inferred from the DNA. In this sample the table shows some 260,000 clones, more than 75% of which occur a single time. The top ten constitute less than 2% of the sample.

In the prospective study, participants were roughly 18 to 90 years old, resided in approximately 25 geographic areas of the United States, and were enrolled through a virtual design. To assign participants to cohorts, the prospective study relied on clinical history that participants themselves reported in a screening survey and a study questionnaire. Recovered participants in ImmuneRACE Cohort 3 were defined as having two consecutive negative NP/OP PCR tests, clearance from a healthcare professional, or resolution of symptoms. Each participant in the prospective study had whole blood, serum and a nasopharyngeal or oropharyngeal swab collected by mobile phlebotomists. Over an approximately 2-month period, participants in the prospective study had the option of providing additional blood draws and questionnaires. Prospective study blood samples were shipped either frozen or at room temperature before DNA extraction.

The sample comes from a study of blood T cell repertoires in COVID-19 (dated by TCRdb to 2020 to 2021). Background on the whole study: The collaborator samples originated in the United States, Italy and Spain and spanned the acute and convalescent phases of COVID-19. Where available, HLA class I and class II types were taken from metadata supplied by the sample provider and were not determined by assay-based typing. The repertoires were released in a freely available public database intended as a resource for research on the immune response to SARS-CoV-2. The samples were drawn from two sources: the first 160 participants of the ongoing ImmuneRACE study, and some 1,300 subjects contributed by 6 global collaborators. The prospective study material was composed of cDNA or gDNA derived from T cells, B-cell-depleted T cells, or PBMCs. The sample metadata nearly always contained a de-identified subject ID, COVID-19 status, age in years and sex. The dataset comprised deeply sampled blood TCRbeta repertoires from subjects exposed to, actively infected with, or recovered from COVID-19. The study at large found these results: How much clinical and demographic metadata was included differed by source and by participant, and the metadata was provided uncurated.

The sequence came from a man aged 35-49 years who had recovered from COVID-19. The sample was PBMCs or T cells enriched from blood (not recorded which).

For the CDR3, the sequence is CASSAGTSGGADTQYF. The DNA is as follows: TGTGCCAGCAGCGCAGGGACTAGCGGGGGGGCAGATACGCAGTATTTT. The chain links TRBV9 with TRBJ2-3, and 16 bases in between align with TRBD2. The CDR3 numbers 16 residues from cysteine through phenylalanine. The only DNA kept is the CDR3, 48 bases in frame from the first base. CDR1 is given as SGDLS and CDR2 as YYNGEE, both from the germline V gene. V is pruned by 3 bases and J by 4 bases, leaving 2 bases of the junction without a gene match.